These 21 T cell receptor beta chains originate from one sample sequenced in a study of T cells after yellow fever vaccination. TCRdb re-derived calls from the 5' RACE reads in MiXCR, one entry per CDR3 protein. Counted here are fewer than 500,000 distinct CDR3 sequences, roughly 20% occurring once; the ten biggest clones make up 15% to 20%. Material: PBMCs, obtained before the yellow fever booster vaccination. All receptors derive from a man aged 18 to 30 who received the YFV17D yellow fever vaccine.

This clonotype was seen a single time. The chain links TRBV4-3 to TRBJ1-2; 7 positions agree with TRBD1. Germline CDR1 and CDR2: LGHNA and YSLEER. The CDR3 has 14 residues. V trimming: 4 bases; J trimming: 8 bases; junction bases outside the gene matches: 10. In nucleotides, the CDR3 is TGCGCCAGCAGCCCCGACAGGGAGGTCCTCGGCTACACCTTC. This encodes CASSPDREVLGYTF.

This clonotype was seen at least ten times. J is TRBJ2-7 and V is TRBV10-2, with unresolved D. Trimming stripped 4 bases from V and 7 bases from J, with 11 bases between. The CDR3 is 12 residues long. CDR1 WSHSY and CDR2 SAAADI come from the germline V gene. As DNA, the CDR3 is TGCGCCAGCAGTGGTAGCTATGCTGAGCAGTACGTC. It specifies CASSGSYAEQYV.

The chain couples TRBV7-2 to TRBJ2-3; TRBD2 might be the D (7 bases). CDR1 and CDR2 (germline): SGHTA, FQGNSA. Trimming shortened V by 5 bases and J by 5 bases, and 20 bases separated the two germline ends. CDR3 length: 16 amino acids. The CDR3 DNA sequence: TGTGCCAGCAGCCCTCATGGGGGGGGGGCCGTAGATACGCAGTATTTT. This gives the protein CASSPHGGGAVDTQYF.

This sequence joins TRBV6-2 or TRBV6-3 and TRBJ1-1; possible D gene TRBD1, 5 bases. The CDR3 is 12 residues long. Germline values: CDR1 MNHEY, CDR2 SVGEGT. Trimming shortened V by 6 bases and J by 10 bases, and 15 bases separated the two germline ends. The CDR3 region is CASRFDSGVAFF. CDR3 nucleotide sequence: TGTGCCAGCAGATTTGACAGCGGAGTAGCTTTCTTT.

The sample holds a few counts of this clonotype. This chain uses TRBV12-3 or TRBV12-4 with TRBJ1-2, with D possibly being TRBD1 (5 bases). The length of the CDR3 is 15 residues. V gave up 5 bases and J gave up 2 bases, with 15 bases separating them. The CDR3 loop is CASSRGVGANYGYTF. The CDR3 DNA reads TGTGCCAGCAGTCGCGGGGTCGGGGCCAACTATGGCTACACCTTC.

This clonotype was found once. Written as DNA, the CDR3 is TGTGCCAGCAGTTACAACCGGCCCTATGAGCAGTTCTTC. As protein: CASSYNRPYEQFF. V usage is TRBV6-2 or TRBV6-3 and J usage is TRBJ2-1; D is undetermined. Germline values: CDR1 MNHEY, CDR2 SVGEGT. This CDR3 has 13 residues. V was clipped by 2 bases and J by 8 bases, with 10 bases between them.

The chain is built from TRBV7-9 and TRBJ2-7; TRBD1 agrees at 8 bases. The V gene's germline CDR1 is SEHNR and CDR2 FQNEAQ (reference sequence). With 4 bases clipped from V and 6 bases from J, the junction kept 5 bases outside the gene matches. This CDR3 has 13 amino acids. The CDR3 loop reads CASSSTGVSEQYF. For the CDR3, the DNA is TGTGCCAGCAGCTCGACAGGGGTAAGCGAGCAGTACTTC.

The chain's CDR3 is CAISGDRDTEAFF. In DNA form, the CDR3 reads TGTGCCATCAGTGGGGACAGGGACACTGAAGCTTTCTTT. V and J are TRBV10-3 and TRBJ1-1, with 9 nucleotides matching TRBD1. This CDR3 region has 13 residues. CDR1 and CDR2 from the germline V gene are ENHRY and SYGVKD. J gave up 3 bases and V 4 bases, and 0 bases lay outside the gene matches.

V usage is TRBV12-3 or TRBV12-4 and J usage is TRBJ2-6; 8 bases match TRBD1. The CDR3 spans 18 residues. V shed 5 bases, J shed 0 bases, and the junction held 9 bases outside the gene matches. The CDR3 nucleotides read TGTGCCAGCAGTACCCCGGGACAGGCCATCTCTGGGGCCAACGTCCTGACTTTC. It translates to CASSTPGQAISGANVLTF.

The chain joins TRBV5-8 to TRBJ2-7; D gene unclear. In germline, CDR1 is SGHTS, CDR2 YDEGEE. CDR3 length equals 11 residues. The germline V and J ends were trimmed by 5 bases and 3 bases, with 6 bases remaining between them. The CDR3 DNA reads TGTGCCAGCAGTAAGCGCTACGAGCAGTACGTC. Translation: CASSKRYEQYV.

This clonotype was counted a few times. The rearrangement uses TRBV28 and TRBJ2-5; no definite D call. Trimming cost V 3 bases and J 9 bases, with 14 bases left between them. The germline V gene has CDR1 MDHEN and CDR2 SYDVKM. The CDR3 extends over 13 amino acids. The CDR3 DNA reads TGTGCCAGCAGTTTCTGGGGTGTAGCCTCCCAGTACTTC. The encoded protein is CASSFWGVASQYF. Variable domain in full (rest from reference TRBV28 and TRBJ2-5): DVKVTQSSRYLVKRTGEKVFLECVQDMDHENMFWYRQDPGLGLRLIYFSYDVKMKEKGDIPEGYSVSREKKERFSLILESASTNQTSMYLCASSFWGVASQYFGPGTRLLVL.

The chain links TRBV6-1 to TRBJ2-3; TRBD2 matches 9 bases. J was trimmed by 4 bases and V by 0 bases; bases with no gene match: 5. The length of the CDR3 is 16 residues. Germline loops: CDR1 MNHNS, CDR2 SASEGT. The CDR3 here is CASSEAGGGDPDTQYF. CDR3 nucleotide sequence: TGTGCCAGCAGTGAAGCGGGCGGGGGGGACCCAGATACGCAGTATTTT.

This clonotype has just a few counts. This chain links TRBV6-1 with TRBJ1-1; D ambiguous. The V and J ends lost 7 bases and 6 bases respectively, with 12 bases between them. The CDR3 consists of 12 residues. The V gene's germline CDR1 is MNHNS and CDR2 SASEGT. In nucleotides, the CDR3 is TGTGCCAGCATCGGAGCGGACGCTGAAGCTTTCTTT. This encodes CASIGADAEAFF.

This clonotype was seen more than once but under ten times. The CDR3, as DNA: TGCGCCAGCAGCCAAGATCTACCCCCAGGTCCGAGGGACTATGGCTACACCTTC. Protein product: CASSQDLPPGPRDYGYTF. The chain has TRBV4-3 and TRBJ1-2; D not certain. CDR1 is LGHNA, CDR2 YSLEER, per germline. The CDR3 has 18 amino acids. V dropped 0 bases and J dropped 3 bases, with 20 bases sitting between them.

This clonotype has at least ten counts. The gene calls are TRBV29-1 and TRBJ2-2, with 7 nucleotides matching TRBD1. Trimming cost V 7 bases and J 5 bases; bases outside gene matches: 7. This CDR3 comprises 13 residues. CDR1 is SQVTM and CDR2 is ANQGSEA in the germline V gene. For the CDR3, the DNA is TGCAGCGCGACGACAGGGCTAACCGGGGAGCTGTTTTTT. Its protein is CSATTGLTGELFF.

In this sample, this clonotype turned up a few times. The V gene is TRBV5-6, the J gene TRBJ1-4; D not certain. Germline CDR1 reads SGHDT; CDR2 reads YYEEEE. The CDR3 totals 16 residues. Trimming shortened V by 3 bases and J by 4 bases, and 16 bases separated the two germline ends. CDR3 nucleotide sequence: TGTGCCAGCAGCTATGCCGCTGAAGGAGTTAATGAAAAACTGTTTTTT. Translation gives CASSYAAEGVNEKLFF.

Remarks on this clonotype: The DNA is left out, because the CDR3 cannot be placed on it with certainty; the CDR3 is given as TCRdb lists it. This chain links TRBV24-1 with TRBJ1-5; TRBD1 is the table's D call, not checked against the DNA. The germline V gene has CDR1 KGHDR and CDR2 SFDVKD. 14 amino acids form the CDR3, both terminal residues included. This CDR3 is CATSPQGVFLPQHF.

The genes are TRBV15 and TRBJ2-4; TRBD1 matches at 7 bases. Germline V CDR1 and CDR2: LNHNV, YYDKDF (reference sequence). The CDR3 consists of 13 residues. V lost 3 bases and J lost 8; bases outside the gene matches: 4. The CDR3 DNA reads as TGTGCCACCAGCAGGGACAGGTCTGACATTCAGTACTTC. Amino acid sequence: CATSRDRSDIQYF.

The chain uses TRBV12-3 or TRBV12-4 and TRBJ2-3; D uncertain. V was shortened by 3 bases and J by 4 bases, with 14 bases between the two germline ends. The CDR3 runs to 15 residues. This chain's CDR3 is CASSFGYGPPDTQYF. CDR3 DNA sequence: TGTGCCAGCAGTTTTGGGTACGGACCTCCAGATACGCAGTATTTT.

This clonotype was counted a few times. The chain employs TRBV11-2 and TRBJ2-4, with TRBD2 as a possible D gene (6 bases). CDR1 and CDR2 (germline): SGHAT, FQNNGV. The CDR3 runs 16 residues. Trimming shortened V by 1 base and J by 0 bases, and 10 bases separated the two germline ends. The CDR3 loop reads CASSLVGGLAKNIQYF. The DNA for the CDR3 is TGTGCCAGCAGCTTAGTGGGGGGACTAGCCAAAAACATTCAGTACTTC.

This rearrangement joins TRBV7-2 to TRBJ2-1; 10 nucleotides align to TRBD2. The V gene's germline CDR1 is SGHTA and CDR2 FQGNSA. With 6 bases clipped from V and 7 bases from J, the junction kept 6 bases outside the gene matches. The CDR3 contains 14 residues. CDR3 DNA sequence: TGTGCCAGCAGATCAACTAGCGGGGTTAATGAGCAGTTCTTC. It specifies CASRSTSGVNEQFF.